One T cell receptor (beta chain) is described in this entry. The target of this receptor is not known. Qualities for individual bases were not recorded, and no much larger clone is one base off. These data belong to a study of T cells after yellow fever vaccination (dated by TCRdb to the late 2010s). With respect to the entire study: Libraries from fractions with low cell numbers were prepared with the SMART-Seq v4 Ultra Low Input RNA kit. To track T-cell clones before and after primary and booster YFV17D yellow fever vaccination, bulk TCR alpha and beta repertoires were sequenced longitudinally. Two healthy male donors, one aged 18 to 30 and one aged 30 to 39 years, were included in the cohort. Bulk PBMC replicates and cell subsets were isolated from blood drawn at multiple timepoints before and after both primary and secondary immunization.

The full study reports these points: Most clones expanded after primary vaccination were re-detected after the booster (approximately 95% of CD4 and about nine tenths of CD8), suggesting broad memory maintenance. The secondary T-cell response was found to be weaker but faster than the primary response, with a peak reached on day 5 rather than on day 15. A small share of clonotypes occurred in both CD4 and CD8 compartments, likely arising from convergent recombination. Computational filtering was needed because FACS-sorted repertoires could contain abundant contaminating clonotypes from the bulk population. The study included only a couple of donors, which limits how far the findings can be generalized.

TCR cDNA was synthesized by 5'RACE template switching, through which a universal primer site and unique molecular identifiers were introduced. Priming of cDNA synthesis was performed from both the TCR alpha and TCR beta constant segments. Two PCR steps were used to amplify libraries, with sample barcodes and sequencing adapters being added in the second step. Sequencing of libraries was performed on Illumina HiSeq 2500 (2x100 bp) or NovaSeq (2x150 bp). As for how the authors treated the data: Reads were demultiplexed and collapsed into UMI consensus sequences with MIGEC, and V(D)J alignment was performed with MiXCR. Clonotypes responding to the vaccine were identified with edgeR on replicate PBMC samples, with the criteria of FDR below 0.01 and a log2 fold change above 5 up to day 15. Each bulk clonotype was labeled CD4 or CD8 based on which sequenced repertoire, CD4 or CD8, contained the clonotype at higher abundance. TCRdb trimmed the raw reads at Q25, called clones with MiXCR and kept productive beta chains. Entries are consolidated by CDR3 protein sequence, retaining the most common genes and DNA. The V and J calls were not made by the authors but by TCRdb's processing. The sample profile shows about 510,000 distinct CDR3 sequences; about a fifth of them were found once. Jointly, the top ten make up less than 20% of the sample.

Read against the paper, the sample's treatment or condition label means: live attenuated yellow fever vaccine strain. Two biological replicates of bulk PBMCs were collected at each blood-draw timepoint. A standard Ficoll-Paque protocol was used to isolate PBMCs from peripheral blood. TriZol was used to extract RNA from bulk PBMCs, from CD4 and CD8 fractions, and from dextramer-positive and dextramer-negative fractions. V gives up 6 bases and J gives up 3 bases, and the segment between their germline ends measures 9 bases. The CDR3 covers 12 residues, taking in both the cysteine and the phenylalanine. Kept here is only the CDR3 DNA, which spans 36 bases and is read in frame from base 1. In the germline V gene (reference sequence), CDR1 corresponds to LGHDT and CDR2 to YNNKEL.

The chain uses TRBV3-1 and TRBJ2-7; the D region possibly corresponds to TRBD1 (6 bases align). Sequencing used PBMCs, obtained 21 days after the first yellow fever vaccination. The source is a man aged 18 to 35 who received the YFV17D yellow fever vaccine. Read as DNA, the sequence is TGTGCCAGCAGAGGACAGAACTACGAGCAGTACTTC. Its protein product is CASRGQNYEQYF.